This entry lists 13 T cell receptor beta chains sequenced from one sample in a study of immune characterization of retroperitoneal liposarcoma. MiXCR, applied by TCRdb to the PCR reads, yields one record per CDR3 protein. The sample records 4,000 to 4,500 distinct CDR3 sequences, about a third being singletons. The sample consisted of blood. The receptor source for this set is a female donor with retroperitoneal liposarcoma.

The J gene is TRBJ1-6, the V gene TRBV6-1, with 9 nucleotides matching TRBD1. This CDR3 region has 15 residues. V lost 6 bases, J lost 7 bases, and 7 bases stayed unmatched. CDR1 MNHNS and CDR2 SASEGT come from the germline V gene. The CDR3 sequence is CASRDRGPYNSPLHF. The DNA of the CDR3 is TGTGCCAGCAGGGACAGGGGACCATACAATTCACCCCTCCACTTT.

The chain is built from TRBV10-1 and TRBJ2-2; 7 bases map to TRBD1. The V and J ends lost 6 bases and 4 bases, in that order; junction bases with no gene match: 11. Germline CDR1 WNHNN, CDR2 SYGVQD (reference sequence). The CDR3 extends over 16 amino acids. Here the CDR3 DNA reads TGCGCCAGCAGCGACGCTCGACAGGGCGCCACCGGGGAGCTGTTTTTT. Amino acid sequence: CASSDARQGATGELFF.

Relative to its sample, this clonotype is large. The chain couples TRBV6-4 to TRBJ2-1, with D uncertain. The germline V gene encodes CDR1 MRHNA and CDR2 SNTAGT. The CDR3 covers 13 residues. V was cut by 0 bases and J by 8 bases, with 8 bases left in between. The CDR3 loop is CASSDSSHDEQFF. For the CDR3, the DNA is TGTGCCAGCAGTGACTCGAGTCATGATGAGCAGTTCTTC.

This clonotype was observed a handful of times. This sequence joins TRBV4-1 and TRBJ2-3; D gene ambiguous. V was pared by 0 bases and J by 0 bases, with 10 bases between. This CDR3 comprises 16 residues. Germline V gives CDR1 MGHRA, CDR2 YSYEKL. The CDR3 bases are TGCGCCAGCAGCCAAGAAGGCAGATCTAGCACAGATACGCAGTATTTT. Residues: CASSQEGRSSTDTQYF.

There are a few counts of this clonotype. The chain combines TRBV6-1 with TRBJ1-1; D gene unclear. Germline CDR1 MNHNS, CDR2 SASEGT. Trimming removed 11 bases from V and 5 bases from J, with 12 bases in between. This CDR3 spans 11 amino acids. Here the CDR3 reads CASGLVTEAFF. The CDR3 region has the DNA TGTGCCTCCGGACTCGTAACTGAAGCTTTCTTT.

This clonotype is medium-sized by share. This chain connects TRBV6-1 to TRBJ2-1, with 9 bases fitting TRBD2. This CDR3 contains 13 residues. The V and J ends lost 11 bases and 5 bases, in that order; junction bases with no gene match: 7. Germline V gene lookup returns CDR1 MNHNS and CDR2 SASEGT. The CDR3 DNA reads TGTGCCTCCCAGGCTAGCGGGAACAATGAGCAGTTCTTC. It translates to CASQASGNNEQFF.

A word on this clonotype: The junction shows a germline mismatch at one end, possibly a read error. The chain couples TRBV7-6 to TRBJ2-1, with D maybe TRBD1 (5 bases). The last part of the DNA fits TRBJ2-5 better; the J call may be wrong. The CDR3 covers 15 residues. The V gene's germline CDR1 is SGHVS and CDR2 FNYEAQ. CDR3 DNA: TGTGCTAGCAGTCCCTCCAGGGTGGGTTTAGAGACCCAGTACTTC. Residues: CASSPSRVGLETQYF.

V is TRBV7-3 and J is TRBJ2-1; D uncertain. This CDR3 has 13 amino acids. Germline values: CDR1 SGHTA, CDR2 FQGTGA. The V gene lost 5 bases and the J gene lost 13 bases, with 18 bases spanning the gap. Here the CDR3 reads CASSPYPQETQFF. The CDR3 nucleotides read TGTGCCAGCAGCCCGTATCCACAAGAGACCCAGTTCTTC.

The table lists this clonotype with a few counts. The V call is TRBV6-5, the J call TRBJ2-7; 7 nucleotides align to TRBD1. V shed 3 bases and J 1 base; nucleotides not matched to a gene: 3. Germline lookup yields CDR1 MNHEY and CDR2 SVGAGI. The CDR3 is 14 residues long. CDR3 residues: CASSYSQGSYEQYF. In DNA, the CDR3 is TGTGCCAGCAGTTATTCACAGGGGTCCTACGAGCAGTACTTC.

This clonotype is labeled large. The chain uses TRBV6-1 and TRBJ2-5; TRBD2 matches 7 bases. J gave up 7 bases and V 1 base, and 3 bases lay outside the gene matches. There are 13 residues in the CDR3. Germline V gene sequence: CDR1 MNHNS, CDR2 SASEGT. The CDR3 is CASSEGLATTQYF. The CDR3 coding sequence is TGTGCCAGCAGTGAAGGACTAGCAACGACCCAGTACTTC.

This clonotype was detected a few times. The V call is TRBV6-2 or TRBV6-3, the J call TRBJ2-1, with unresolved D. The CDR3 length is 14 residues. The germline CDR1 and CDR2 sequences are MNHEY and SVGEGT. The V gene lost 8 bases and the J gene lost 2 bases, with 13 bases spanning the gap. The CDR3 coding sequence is TGTGCCAGCCTCTCAAGGGAAACCTACAATGAGCAGTTCTTC. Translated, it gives CASLSRETYNEQFF.

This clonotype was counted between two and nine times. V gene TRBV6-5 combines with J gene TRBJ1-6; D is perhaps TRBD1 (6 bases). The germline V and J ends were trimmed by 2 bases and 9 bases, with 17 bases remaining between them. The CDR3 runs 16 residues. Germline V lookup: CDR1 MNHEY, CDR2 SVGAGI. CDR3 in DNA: TGTGCCAGCAGTTACAAAGGGGGGGGCCCAGCTTCACCCCTCCACTTT. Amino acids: CASSYKGGGPASPLHF.

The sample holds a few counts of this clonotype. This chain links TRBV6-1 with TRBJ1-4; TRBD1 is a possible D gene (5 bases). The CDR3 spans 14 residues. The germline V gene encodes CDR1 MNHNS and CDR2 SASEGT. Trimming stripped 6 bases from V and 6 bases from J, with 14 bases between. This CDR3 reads CASSPGDSHEKLFF. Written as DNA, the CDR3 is TGTGCCAGCAGCCCAGGTGACAGCCATGAAAAACTGTTTTTT.